Described below is a single T cell receptor (beta chain) sequence and its context. Its antigen is unknown. The sample comes from a study of T cell responses to AZD1222 COVID-19 vaccine. Across the study: Second-dose intervals of approximately 4 or approximately 12 weeks were pooled. Study results and caveats: It was only 6 or 7 AZD1222 recipients who were seropositive at baseline. Spike-specific TCR breadth and depth grew following two AZD1222 doses. Close to half of spike-specific TCRs reportedly recognize unmutated variant regions.

Only in-frame clones appear in the TCRdb table, and some are missing; sequencing was by immunoSEQ multiplex PCR. Altogether about 120,000 clones are present, around 89% being singletons, with the ten largest covering around 1.6%. The CDR3 totals 16 residues. V was clipped by 3 bases and J by 5 bases; unmatched bases: 7. Per germline, CDR1 KGHDR and CDR2 SFDVKD. The V gene is TRBV24-1, the J gene TRBJ2-7; 12 nucleotides line up with TRBD1. The material was peripheral blood, obtained on day 0 of AZD1222 vaccination. This TCR derives from an adult in good health. The CDR3 DNA follows: TGTGCCACCAGTGATGGACTGGGACAGGGGGCTAACGAGCAGTACTTC. It translates to CATSDGLGQGANEQYF.